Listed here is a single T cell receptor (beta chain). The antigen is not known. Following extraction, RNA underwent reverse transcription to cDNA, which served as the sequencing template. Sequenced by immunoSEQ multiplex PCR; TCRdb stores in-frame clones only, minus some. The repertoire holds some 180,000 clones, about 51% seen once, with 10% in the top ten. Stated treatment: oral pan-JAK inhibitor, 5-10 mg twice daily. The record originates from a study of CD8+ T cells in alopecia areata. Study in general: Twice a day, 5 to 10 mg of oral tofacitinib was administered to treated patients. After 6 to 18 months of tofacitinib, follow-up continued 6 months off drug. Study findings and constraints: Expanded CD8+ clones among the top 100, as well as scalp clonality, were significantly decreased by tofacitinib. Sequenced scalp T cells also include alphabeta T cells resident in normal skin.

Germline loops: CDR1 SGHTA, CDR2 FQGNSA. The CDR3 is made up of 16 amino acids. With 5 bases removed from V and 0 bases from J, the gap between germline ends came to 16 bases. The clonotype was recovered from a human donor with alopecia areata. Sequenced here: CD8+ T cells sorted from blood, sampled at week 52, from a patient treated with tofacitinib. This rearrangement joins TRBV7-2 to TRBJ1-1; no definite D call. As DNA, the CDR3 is TGTGCCAGCAGCCCGCCGGGGAGTTACATGAACACTGAAGCTTTCTTT. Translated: CASSPPGSYMNTEAFF.